This TCR beta chain emerged from a study of shared clonotypes between healthy human individuals. Background on the study: Three plates each covered CD4 naive and memory; CD8 naive two, CD8 memory one.

As defined, naive CD8 cells were CD45RO-negative and positively selected for CCR7, with terminally differentiated effector memory CD45RA+ cells excluded. This clone was seen just once. Assay used: immunoSEQ multiplex PCR; TCRdb lists only in-frame clones, some missing. This sample has over 750,000 clones, with 90% to 98% found just once. V trimming: 11 bases; J trimming: 0 bases; junction bases outside the gene matches: 4. This CDR3 has 12 residues. The germline V gene encodes CDR1 MNHEY and CDR2 SVGAGI. The sample comprised naive CD8+ T cells sorted from blood. The TCR originated in a man in his thirties or forties in good health. The genes are TRBV6-5 and TRBJ2-7; TRBD1 agrees at 7 bases. Here the CDR3 reads CASGQPSYEQYF. In nucleotides, the CDR3 is TGTGCCTCGGGACAGCCCTCCTACGAGCAGTACTTC.